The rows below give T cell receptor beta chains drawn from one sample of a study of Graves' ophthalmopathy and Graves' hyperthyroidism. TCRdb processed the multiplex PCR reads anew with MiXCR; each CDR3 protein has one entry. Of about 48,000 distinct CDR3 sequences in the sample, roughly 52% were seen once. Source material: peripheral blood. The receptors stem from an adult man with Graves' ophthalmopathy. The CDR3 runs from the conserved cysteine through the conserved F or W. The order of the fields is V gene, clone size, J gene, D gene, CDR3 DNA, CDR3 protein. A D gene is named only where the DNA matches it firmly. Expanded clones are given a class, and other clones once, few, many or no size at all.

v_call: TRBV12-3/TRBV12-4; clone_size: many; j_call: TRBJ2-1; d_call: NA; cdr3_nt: TGTGCCAGCAGTTTCGGTACATTCAATGAGCAGTTCTTC; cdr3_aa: CASSFGTFNEQFF
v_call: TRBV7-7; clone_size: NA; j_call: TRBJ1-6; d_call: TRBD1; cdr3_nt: TGTGCTAGCAGCTGTGGGACAGTGGGTTTGTCCCTCCACTTT; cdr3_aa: CASSCGTVGLSLHF
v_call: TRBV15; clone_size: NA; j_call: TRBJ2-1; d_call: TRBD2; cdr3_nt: TGTGCCACCAGCAGTGAGAGTGGACTAGCGGGGCGGCATGAGCAGTTCTTC; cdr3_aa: CATSSESGLAGRHEQFF
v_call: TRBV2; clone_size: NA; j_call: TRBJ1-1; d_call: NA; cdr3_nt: TGTGCCAGCAGGCCTACAGGGTTTTTGAACACTGAAGCTTTCTTT; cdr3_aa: CASRPTGFLNTEAFF
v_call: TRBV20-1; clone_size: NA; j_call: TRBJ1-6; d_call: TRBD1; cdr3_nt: TGCAGTGCTAGAGTGGGAGGGACAGCTAATTCACCCCTCCACTTT; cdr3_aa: CSARVGGTANSPLHF
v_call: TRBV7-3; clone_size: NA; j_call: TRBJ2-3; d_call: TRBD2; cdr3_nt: TGTGCCAGCAGCTTAAGGGGCGGGGGGACCCCTCAGGGCAATGAGCAGTATTTT; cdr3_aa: CASSLRGGGTPQGNEQYF
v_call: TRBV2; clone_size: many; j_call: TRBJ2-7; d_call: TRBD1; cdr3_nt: TGTGCCAGCAGCTGGGACAGGTCCTCCTACGAGCAGTACTTC; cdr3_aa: CASSWDRSSYEQYF
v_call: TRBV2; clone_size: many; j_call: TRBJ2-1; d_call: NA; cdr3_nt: TGTGCCAGCAGTCAGAAGGGACCCTCGGGTAACAATGAGCAGTTCTTC; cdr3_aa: CASSQKGPSGNNEQFF
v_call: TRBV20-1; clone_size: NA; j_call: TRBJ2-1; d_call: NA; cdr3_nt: TGCAGTGCCCCAAACAATGAGCAGTTCTTC; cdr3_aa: CSAPNNEQFF
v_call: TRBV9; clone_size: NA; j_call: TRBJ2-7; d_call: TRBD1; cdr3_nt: TGTGCCAGCAGCCGGGGACAGGGCCACGAGCAGTACTTC; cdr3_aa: CASSRGQGHEQYF
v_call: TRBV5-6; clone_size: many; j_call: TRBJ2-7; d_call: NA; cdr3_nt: TGTGCCAGCAGCTTGGATGTAGAACTGGTGGAGCAGTACTTC; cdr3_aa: CASSLDVELVEQYF
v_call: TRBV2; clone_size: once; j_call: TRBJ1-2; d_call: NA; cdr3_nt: TGTGCCAGCAGTGACGTATTTCCTTATGGCTACACCTTC; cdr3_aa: CASSDVFPYGYTF
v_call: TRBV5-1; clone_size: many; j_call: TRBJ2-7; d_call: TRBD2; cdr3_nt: TGCGCCAGCAGCCAGGAAAGACTAGCGGGAGACTACGAGCAGTACTTC; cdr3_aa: CASSQERLAGDYEQYF
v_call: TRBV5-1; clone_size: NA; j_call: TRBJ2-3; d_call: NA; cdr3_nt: TGCGCCAGCAGCCTGAACGCGGCCGCTACAGATACGCAGTATTTT; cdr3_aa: CASSLNAAATDTQYF
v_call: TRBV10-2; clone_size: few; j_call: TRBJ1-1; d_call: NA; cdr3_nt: TGCGCCAGCGGAAACAGGGCGATGAACACTGAAGCTTTCTTT; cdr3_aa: CASGNRAMNTEAFF
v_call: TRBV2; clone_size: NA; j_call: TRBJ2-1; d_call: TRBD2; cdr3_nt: TGTGCCAGCAGTGAACAGACTAGCGGTTCTTACAATGAGCAGTTCTTC; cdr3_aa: CASSEQTSGSYNEQFF
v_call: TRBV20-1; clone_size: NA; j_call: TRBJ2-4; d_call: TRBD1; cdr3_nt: TGCAGTGCTAGAGGACAAGGGGGCGCCATTCAGTACTTC; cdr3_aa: CSARGQGGAIQYF
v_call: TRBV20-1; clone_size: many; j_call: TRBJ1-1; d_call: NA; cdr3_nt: TGCAGTGCTAGAGAGGGGAAAAGGGGTACGGCTTTCTTT; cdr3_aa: CSAREGKRGTAFF
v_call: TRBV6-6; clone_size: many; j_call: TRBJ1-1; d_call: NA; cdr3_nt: TGTGCCAGCAGTGTTCGGGGTAGGGCTGAAGCTTTCTTT; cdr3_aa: CASSVRGRAEAFF
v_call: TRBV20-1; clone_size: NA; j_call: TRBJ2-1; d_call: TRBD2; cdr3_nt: TGCAGTGCGTTAAGGACCGGGGGGGCAGATACGCAGTTCTTC; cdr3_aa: CSALRTGGADTQFF
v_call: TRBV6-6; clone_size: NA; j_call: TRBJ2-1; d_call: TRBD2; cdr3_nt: TGTGCCAGCAGTTCGACTAGCGTGGAATACAATGAGCAGTTCTTC; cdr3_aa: CASSSTSVEYNEQFF
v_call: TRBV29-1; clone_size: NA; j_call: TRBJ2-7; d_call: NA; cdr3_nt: TGCAGCGTTGATAAGGGGTGGGGCGAGCAGTACTTC; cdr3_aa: CSVDKGWGEQYF
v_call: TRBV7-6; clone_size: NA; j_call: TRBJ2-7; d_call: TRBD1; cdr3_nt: TGTGCCAGCAGCCCAGGGACAGGGGTCAACGAGCAGTACTTC; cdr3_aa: CASSPGTGVNEQYF
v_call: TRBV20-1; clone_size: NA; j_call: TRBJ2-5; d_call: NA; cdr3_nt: TGCAGTGCTAGAGACAAATACCGGGACACTGACCAGACCCCGTACTTC; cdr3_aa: CSARDKYRDTDQTPYF
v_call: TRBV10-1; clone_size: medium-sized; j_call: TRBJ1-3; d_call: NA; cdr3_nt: TGCGCCAGCAGTGAAAGAGGATACACCATATATTTT; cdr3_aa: CASSERGYTIYF
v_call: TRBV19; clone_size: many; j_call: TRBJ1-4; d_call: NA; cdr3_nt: TGTGCCAGTAGTATCTCCGCCTCGGGGGCAGTTGGTGAAAAACTGTTTTTT; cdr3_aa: CASSISASGAVGEKLFF
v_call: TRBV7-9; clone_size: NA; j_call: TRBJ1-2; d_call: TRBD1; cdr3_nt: TGTGCCAGCGGGCTCCTTTTCCGAGACAGGGAGGGAAAGGGCTACACCTTC; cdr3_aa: CASGLLFRDREGKGYTF
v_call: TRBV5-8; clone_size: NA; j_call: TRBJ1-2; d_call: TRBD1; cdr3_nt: TGTGCCAGCAGCTTGACAGGGGGCAGCGGCTACACCTTC; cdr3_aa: CASSLTGGSGYTF
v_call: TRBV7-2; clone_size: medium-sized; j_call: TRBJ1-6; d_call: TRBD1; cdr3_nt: TGTGCCAGCAGCTCGCGGGACAGTTATAATTCACCCCTCCACTTT; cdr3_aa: CASSSRDSYNSPLHF
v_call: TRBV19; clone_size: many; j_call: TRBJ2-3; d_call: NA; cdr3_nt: TGTGCCAGTAGCCCCAGCCGGTCCCGGAGGGGCACACCAGCCACAGATACGCAGTATTTT; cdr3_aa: CASSPSRSRRGTPATDTQYF
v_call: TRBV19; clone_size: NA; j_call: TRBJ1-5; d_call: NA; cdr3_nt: TGTGCCAGTGGTATAGGTATGCCGGCGCAGCCCCAGCATTTT; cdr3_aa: CASGIGMPAQPQHF
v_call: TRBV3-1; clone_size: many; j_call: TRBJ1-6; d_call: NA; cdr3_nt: TGTGCCAGCAGCAAGGGGGGGAGAGGTAATTCACCCCTCCACTTT; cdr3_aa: CASSKGGRGNSPLHF
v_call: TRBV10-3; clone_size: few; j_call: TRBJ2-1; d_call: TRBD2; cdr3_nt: TGTGCCATCAGTGTTGAGCGGGACTGGGAGCAGTTCTTC; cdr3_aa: CAISVERDWEQFF
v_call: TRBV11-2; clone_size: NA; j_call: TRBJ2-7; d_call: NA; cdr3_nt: TGTGCCAGCAGCTTGTGGGACGGGCAGGGGCCCGACGAGCAGTACTTC; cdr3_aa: CASSLWDGQGPDEQYF
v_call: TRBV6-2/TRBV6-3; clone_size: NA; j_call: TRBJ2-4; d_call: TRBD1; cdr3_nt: TGTGCCAGCAGTTATCCACAGGGGACCAAAAACATTCAGTACTTC; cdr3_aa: CASSYPQGTKNIQYF
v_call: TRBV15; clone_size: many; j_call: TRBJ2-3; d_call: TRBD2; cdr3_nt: TGTGCCACCAGCAGAGGGCTAGCGGGAGGGTCAGATACGCAGTATTTT; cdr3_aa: CATSRGLAGGSDTQYF
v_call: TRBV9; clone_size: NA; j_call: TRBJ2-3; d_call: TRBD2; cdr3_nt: TGTGCCAGCAGCACTAGCGGGACTAGCACAGATACGCAGTATTTT; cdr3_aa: CASSTSGTSTDTQYF
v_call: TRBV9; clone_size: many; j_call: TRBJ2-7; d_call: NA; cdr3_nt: TGTGCCAGCAGCGTCGGGGGAGCCCCTTACGAGCAGTACTTC; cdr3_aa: CASSVGGAPYEQYF
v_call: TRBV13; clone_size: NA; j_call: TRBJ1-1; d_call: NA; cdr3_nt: TGTGCCAGCAGCCGGTCGGTCGGGGAGAGTGCTGAAGCTTTGTTT; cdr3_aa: CASSRSVGESAEALF
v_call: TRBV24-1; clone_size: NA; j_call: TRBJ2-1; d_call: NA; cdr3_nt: TGTGCCACCAACGACGGTTACAATGAGCAGTTCTTC; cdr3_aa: CATNDGYNEQFF
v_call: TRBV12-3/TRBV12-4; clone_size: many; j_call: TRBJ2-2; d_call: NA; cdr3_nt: TGTGCCAGCAGACTCCTAAACGGGGAGCTGTTTTTT; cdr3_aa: CASRLLNGELFF
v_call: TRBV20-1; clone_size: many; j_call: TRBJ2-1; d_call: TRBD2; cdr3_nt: TGCAGTGCCGACCCCCTAGCGGCTTACTACAATGAGCAGTTCTTC; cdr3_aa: CSADPLAAYYNEQFF
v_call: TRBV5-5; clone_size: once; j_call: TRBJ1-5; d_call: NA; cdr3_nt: TGTGCCAGCAGCTCCGGGGGGCCGTCAAGGTACAATCAGCCCCAGCATTTT; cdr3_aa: CASSSGGPSRYNQPQHF
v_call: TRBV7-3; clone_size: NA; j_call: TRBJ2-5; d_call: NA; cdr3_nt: TGTGCCAGCAGCTTATTTCTACAAGGGACCCAGTACTTC; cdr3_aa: CASSLFLQGTQYF
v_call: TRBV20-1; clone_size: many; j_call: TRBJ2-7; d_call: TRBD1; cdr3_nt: TGCAGTGCTAGAGGCAGGACAGGGGACCACTACGAGCAGTACTTC; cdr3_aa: CSARGRTGDHYEQYF
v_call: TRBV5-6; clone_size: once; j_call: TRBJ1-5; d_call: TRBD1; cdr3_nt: TGTGCCAGCAGCCCCGACAGGGGCTTT; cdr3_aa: CASSPDRGF
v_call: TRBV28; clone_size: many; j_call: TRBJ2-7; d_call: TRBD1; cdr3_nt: TGTGCCAGCAGAGGACAGGGCCCCTACGAGCAGTACTTC; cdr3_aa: CASRGQGPYEQYF
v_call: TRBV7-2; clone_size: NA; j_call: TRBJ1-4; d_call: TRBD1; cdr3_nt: TGTGCCAGCAGCTTAAACTCACAGGGACAGAATAATGAAAAACTGTTTTTT; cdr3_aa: CASSLNSQGQNNEKLFF
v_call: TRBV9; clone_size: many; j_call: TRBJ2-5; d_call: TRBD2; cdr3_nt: TGTGCCAGCAGCGTGGGGACTAGCGGGGGGGCCATAGAGACCCAGTACTTC; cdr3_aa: CASSVGTSGGAIETQYF
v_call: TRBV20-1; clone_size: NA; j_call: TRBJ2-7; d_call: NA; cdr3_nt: TGCAGTGCGGTAAGGGGGGGCTCCTACGAGCAGTACTTC; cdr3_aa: CSAVRGGSYEQYF
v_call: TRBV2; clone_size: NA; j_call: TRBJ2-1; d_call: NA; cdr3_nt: TGTGCCGGCAGTCCGACGACCTCCTACATTGAGCAGTTCTTC; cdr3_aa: CAGSPTTSYIEQFF
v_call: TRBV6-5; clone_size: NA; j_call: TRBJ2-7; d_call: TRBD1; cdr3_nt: TGTGCCAGCAGTTACTTGGGACAGACCTACGAGCAGTACTTC; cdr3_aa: CASSYLGQTYEQYF
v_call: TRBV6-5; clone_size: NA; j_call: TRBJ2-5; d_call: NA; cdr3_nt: TGTGCCAGCAGTTATTCCCGCGGGGTAGCGGAGACCCAGTACTTC; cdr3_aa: CASSYSRGVAETQYF
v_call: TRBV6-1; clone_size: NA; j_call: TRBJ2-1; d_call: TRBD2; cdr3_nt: TGTGCCAGCAGCGGGTTAGCGGGGTCCCTTAACAATGAGCAGTTCTTC; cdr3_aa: CASSGLAGSLNNEQFF
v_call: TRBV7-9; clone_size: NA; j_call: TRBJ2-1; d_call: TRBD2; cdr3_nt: TGTGCCAGCAGCTTAAGCTCCTGCGGGAGCTCCTACAATGAGCAGTTCTTC; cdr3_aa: CASSLSSCGSSYNEQFF
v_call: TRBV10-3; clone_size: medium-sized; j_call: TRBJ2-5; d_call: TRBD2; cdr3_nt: TGTGCCATCTCGTCGCTAGCGGGAGATATGGAGACCCAGTACTTC; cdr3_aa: CAISSLAGDMETQYF
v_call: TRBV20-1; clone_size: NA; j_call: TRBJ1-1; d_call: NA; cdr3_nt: TGCAGTGCCAAACAGGGTAAGACTGAAGCTTTCTTT; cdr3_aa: CSAKQGKTEAFF
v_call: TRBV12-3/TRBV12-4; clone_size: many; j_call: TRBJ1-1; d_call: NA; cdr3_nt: TGTGCCAGCAGTTTTTCCGGGGGGCGCTTAACTGAAGCTTTCTTT; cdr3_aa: CASSFSGGRLTEAFF
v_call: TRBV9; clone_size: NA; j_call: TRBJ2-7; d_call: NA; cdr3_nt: TGTGCCAGCGAGGGGGGGGGCGAGCAGTACTTC; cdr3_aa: CASEGGGEQYF
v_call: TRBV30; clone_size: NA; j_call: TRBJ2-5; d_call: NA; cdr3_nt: TGTGCCTGGAGTGTATCAAGGGATTTGGAGACCCAGTACTTC; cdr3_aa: CAWSVSRDLETQYF